Listed below are T cell receptor beta chains from one sample, sequenced in a study of PD-1 blockade in classical Hodgkin lymphoma. Data came from immunoSEQ multiplex PCR; TCRdb stores just in-frame clones and leaves some out. Of about 46,000 clones listed, around 70% are singletons. The starting material was peripheral blood mononuclear cells (PBMCs), obtained at baseline. The receptor source for this set is a human donor with classical Hodgkin lymphoma. Each CDR3 is given with its conserved first and last residue. Fields, in order: V gene, J gene, clone size, D gene, CDR3 protein, CDR3 DNA. A D gene is named only where the DNA matches it firmly. Size is stated for part of the rows, as once, few or many counts, or as a class when the clone is expanded.

>TRBV2|TRBJ1-3|.|.
CASGLSEGSGNTIYF
TGTGCCAGCGGTTTAAGCGAGGGGTCTGGAAACACCATATATTTT
>TRBV7-2|TRBJ2-3|.|.
CASSPRRGTLGDTQYF
TGTGCCAGCAGCCCCCGGAGGGGGACACTCGGAGATACGCAGTATTTT
>TRBV19|TRBJ2-7|.|.
CASSSGSNSYEQYF
TGTGCCAGTTCGTCCGGGTCTAACTCCTACGAGCAGTACTTC
>TRBV27|TRBJ2-5|once|.
CASSTLGGETQYF
TGTGCCAGCAGCACCCTCGGCGGGGAGACCCAGTACTTC
>TRBV19|TRBJ2-7|.|TRBD1
CASSMAGGHSYEQYF
TGTGCCAGTAGTATGGCAGGGGGCCACTCCTACGAGCAGTACTTC
>TRBV5-1|TRBJ1-3|few|.
CASSSGTAGNTIYF
TGCGCCAGCAGCTCCGGGACGGCTGGAAACACCATATATTTT
>TRBV30|TRBJ2-1|.|TRBD2
CAWRTSRREQFF
TGTGCCTGGCGGACTAGCCGGCGGGAGCAGTTCTTC
>TRBV6-6|TRBJ1-2|.|.
CASSNSLTTYGYTF
TGTGCCAGCAGTAACTCTCTGACTACCTATGGCTACACCTTC
>TRBV2|TRBJ1-2|once|.
CASSEEYYGYTF
TGTGCCAGCAGTGAAGAGTACTATGGCTACACCTTC
>TRBV6-5|TRBJ1-2|.|.
CASSYDSYRDIFF
TGTGCCAGCAGTTACGATAGCTACAGGGACATCTTCTTC
>TRBV5-1|TRBJ1-6|.|TRBD1
CASSLEGTGTSPLHF
TGCGCCAGCAGCTTGGAAGGGACAGGGACTTCACCCCTCCACTTT
>TRBV4-1|TRBJ2-7|few|.
CASTAEVGYEQYF
TGCGCCAGCACGGCGGAGGTAGGCTACGAGCAGTACTTC
>TRBV5-1|TRBJ1-1|.|.
CASSLDPGVGTEAFF
TGCGCCAGCAGCTTGGATCCGGGGGTGGGGACTGAAGCTTTCTTT
>TRBV11-3|TRBJ1-1|.|.
CASSLGGEAFF
TGTGCCAGCAGCTTAGGGGGTGAAGCTTTCTTT
>TRBV18|TRBJ1-5|.|TRBD1
CASSPSGGSQPQHF
TGTGCCAGCTCACCTTCAGGGGGCAGTCAGCCCCAGCATTTT
>TRBV10-1|TRBJ1-5|.|.
CASSANLWEPQHF
TGCGCCAGCAGCGCCAACCTGTGGGAGCCCCAGCATTTT
>TRBV9|TRBJ1-2|.|.
CASSSGETNYGYTF
TGTGCCAGCAGCTCGGGGGAGACTAACTATGGCTACACCTTC